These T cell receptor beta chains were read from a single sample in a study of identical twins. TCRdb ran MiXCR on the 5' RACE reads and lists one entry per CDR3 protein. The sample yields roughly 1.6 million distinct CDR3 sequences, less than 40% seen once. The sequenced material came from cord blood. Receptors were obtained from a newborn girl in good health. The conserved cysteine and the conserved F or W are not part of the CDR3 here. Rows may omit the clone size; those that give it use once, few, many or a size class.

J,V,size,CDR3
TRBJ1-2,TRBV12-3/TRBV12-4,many,ASSLVAGRAGYT
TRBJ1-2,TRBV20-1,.,SAERRPYGYT
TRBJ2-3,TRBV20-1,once,SAGGSLTSTDTQY
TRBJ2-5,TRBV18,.,ASSPGQLTASIEQY
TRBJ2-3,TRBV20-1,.,SALQGGVYTDTQY
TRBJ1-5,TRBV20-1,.,SPNGAHTGHQPQH
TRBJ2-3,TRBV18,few,ASSPSVPDTQY
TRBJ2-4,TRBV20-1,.,SAPYSGGVWRNIQY
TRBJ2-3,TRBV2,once,ASSEGPSQSTDTQY
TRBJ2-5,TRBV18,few,ASSPALAGGYNEQY
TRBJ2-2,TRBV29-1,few,SVEGPIGELF
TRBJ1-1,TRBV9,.,ASSVAPRTEAF
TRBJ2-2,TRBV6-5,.,ASSYDLAGDTGELF
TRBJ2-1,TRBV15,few,ATSREDSYNEQF
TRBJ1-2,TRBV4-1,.,ASSQDSRGRGYT
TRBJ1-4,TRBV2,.,ASIGRDNEKLF
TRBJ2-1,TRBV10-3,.,AISGSGETYNEQF
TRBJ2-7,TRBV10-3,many,AISDPGQGAYEQY
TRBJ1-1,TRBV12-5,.,ASGLVQRGRTEAF
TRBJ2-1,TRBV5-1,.,ASSLGLAGGVRTFSF
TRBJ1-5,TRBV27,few,ASRDPGCQPQH
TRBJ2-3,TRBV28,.,ASSFRGRPGTDTQY
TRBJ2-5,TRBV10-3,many,ATKPTGKQETQY
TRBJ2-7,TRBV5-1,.,ASSTGLAGASYEQY
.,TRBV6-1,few,ASSVIGTVKKNIQY
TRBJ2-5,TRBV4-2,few,ASSQDPGRETQY
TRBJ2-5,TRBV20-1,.,SARDRTVQETQY
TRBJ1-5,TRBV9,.,ASSYDRADQPQH
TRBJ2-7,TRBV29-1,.,SVRQGYRQVQY
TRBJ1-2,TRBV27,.,ASRRTDRGTNYGYT
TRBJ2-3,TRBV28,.,ASISGLARDTDTQY
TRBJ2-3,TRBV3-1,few,ASSLLGQGAIGYTDTQY
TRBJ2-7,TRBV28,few,ASSGTSGNHNEQY
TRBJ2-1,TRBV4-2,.,ASSQDRDYGETQF
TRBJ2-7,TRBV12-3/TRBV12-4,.,ASRGSHEQY
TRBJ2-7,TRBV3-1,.,ASSQEGAPQY
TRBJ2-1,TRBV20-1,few,SANPGLNSYNEQF
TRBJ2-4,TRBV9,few,ASSASLAKNIQY
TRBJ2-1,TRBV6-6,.,ASSYVAGVTYEQF
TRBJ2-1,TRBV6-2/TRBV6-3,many,ASSYSARRPDNEQF
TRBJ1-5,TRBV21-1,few,ASSKDRGQGPGNQPQH
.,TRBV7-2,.,ASSLNPYQETQY
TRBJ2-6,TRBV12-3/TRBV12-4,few,ASSLKAGSGANVLT
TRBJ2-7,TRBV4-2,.,ASSPGTDNYEQY
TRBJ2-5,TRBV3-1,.,ASSKAGGERGQY
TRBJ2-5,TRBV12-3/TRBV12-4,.,ASSSSYAQETQY
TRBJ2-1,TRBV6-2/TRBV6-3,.,ASSPFRSATSRGEQF
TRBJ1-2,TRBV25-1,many,ASSEQGYGYT
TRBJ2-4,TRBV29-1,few,SVEDPVVKNIQY
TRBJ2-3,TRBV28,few,ASQTDGTNFRGTDTQY
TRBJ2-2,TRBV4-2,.,ASSQEREGELF
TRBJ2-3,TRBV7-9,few,ASSLARGRATDTQY
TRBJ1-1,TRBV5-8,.,ASSWGGQAKNTEAF
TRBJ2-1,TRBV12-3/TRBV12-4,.,ASSLGRVGLAGVNEQF